This TCR beta chain was profiled in a study of blood T cell repertoires in COVID-19. Study-wide context: Italy, Spain and the United States were the sources of the convalescent and acute COVID-19 samples.

V was trimmed by 5 bases and J by 1 base, leaving 7 bases between them. Germline V lookup: CDR1 KGHDR, CDR2 SFDVKD. This CDR3 is built from 13 residues. In the study's own analysis: Reference gene primer amplification gave estimated nucleated cell counts. Generated by immunoSEQ multiplex PCR, the TCRdb table keeps only in-frame clones and is missing some. For V, J and clone size, that table is used; D and trimming come from the DNA. The data hold roughly 160,000 clones, with around 90% observed a single time. Sequencing input: peripheral blood. J is TRBJ2-5 and V is TRBV24-1, with a weak D call TRBD1 (5 bases). The clonotype originates from a man aged 50-60 years who had recovered from COVID-19. The CDR3 spells CATSARGQETQYF. CDR3 nucleotides: TGTGCCACCAGTGCAAGGGGCCAAGAGACCCAGTACTTC.